This is a list of T cell receptor beta chains from one sample in a study of Graves' ophthalmopathy and Graves' hyperthyroidism. TCRdb reprocessed the multiplex PCR reads with MiXCR, giving one entry per CDR3 protein. Among fewer than 650,000 distinct CDR3 sequences listed, approximately 21% were seen once. The source material was peripheral blood. Receptors originate from a young woman with stable Graves' hyperthyroidism. Some clones in this sample may be carry-over from other donors' samples. CDR3s include the opening cysteine and the closing phenylalanine or tryptophan. The order of the fields is J gene, clone size, V gene, D gene, CDR3 DNA, CDR3 protein. A D gene is named only where the DNA matches it firmly. Size tells how often a clone was seen (once, few, many) or the class of an expanded clone, and some rows leave it out.

TRBJ2-5	NA	TRBV6-5	NA	TGTGCCAGCAGTTGGGAGGGGGGGATACAAGAGACCCAGTACTTC	CASSWEGGIQETQYF
TRBJ1-5	NA	TRBV12-3/TRBV12-4	TRBD1	TGTGCCAGCAGCAGGGACAGGGTGGCTCAGCCCCAGCATTTT	CASSRDRVAQPQHF
TRBJ1-5	many	TRBV11-2	TRBD1	TGTGCCAGCAGCCCCGGGACAGCGGGTCAGCCCCAGCATTTT	CASSPGTAGQPQHF
TRBJ2-7	NA	TRBV27	NA	TGTGCCAGCGTTTGGGGCTACGAGCAGTACTTC	CASVWGYEQYF
TRBJ1-3	many	TRBV29-1	NA	TGCAGCGTTGCAGGGAAAGGAAACACCATATATTTT	CSVAGKGNTIYF
TRBJ2-7	few	TRBV6-5	NA	TGTGCCAGCAGTTGCCTCGACAGTACCTACGAGCAGTACTTC	CASSCLDSTYEQYF
TRBJ1-5	many	TRBV10-2	TRBD1	TGCGCCAGCAGTGAGCTGACAGGGGTTAGACAGAGCAATCAGCCCCAGCATTTT	CASSELTGVRQSNQPQHF
TRBJ1-1	many	TRBV4-1	NA	TGCGCCAGCAGCCAAGCAGCCCCGAGGTACACTGAAGCTTTCTTT	CASSQAAPRYTEAFF
TRBJ1-1	NA	TRBV12-5	TRBD1	TGTGCTAGTGGCACCGGGACAGGGGAAGGAGTGGGCACTGAAGCTTTCTTT	CASGTGTGEGVGTEAFF
TRBJ2-4	NA	TRBV14	NA	TGTGCCAGCAGCCAAGGGAGGACCTACAACATTAAGTACTTC	CASSQGRTYNIKYF
TRBJ2-6	NA	TRBV2	TRBD1	TGTGCCAGCAGAGGCGAGGGGGCGCGGGGGGCCAACGTCCTGACTTTC	CASRGEGARGANVLTF
TRBJ2-7	NA	TRBV5-1	NA	TGCGCCAGCAGCTTGGTGCAGGCAGGATCCTACGAGCAGTACTTC	CASSLVQAGSYEQYF
TRBJ2-7	many	TRBV6-5	NA	TGTGCCAGCAGTTACGGCGGGGAGGCCGAGCAGTACTTC	CASSYGGEAEQYF
TRBJ1-2	many	TRBV5-1	TRBD1	TGCGCCAGCAGCCCGGGCCGGGACAGGGCCCCTTACACCTTC	CASSPGRDRAPYTF
TRBJ2-6	NA	TRBV2	NA	TGCGCCAGCAGTGAGTGGGGGGCGAACTCTGGGGCCAACGTCCTGAGTTTC	CASSEWGANSGANVLSF
TRBJ1-1	many	TRBV20-1	NA	TGCAGTGCTTCTTATTACACTGAAGCTTTCTTT	CSASYYTEAFF
TRBJ2-7	NA	TRBV6-1	NA	TGTGCCAGCCAAGATTTTACCTACGAGCAGTACTTC	CASQDFTYEQYF
TRBJ2-5	many	TRBV6-1	TRBD2	TGTGCCAGCAGCCAAAATAGCGGGAGACAAGAGACCCAGTACTTC	CASSQNSGRQETQYF
TRBJ1-2	many	TRBV7-9	NA	TGTGCCAGCAGCAATCAAGCACAGGAGAGGAATGGCTACACCTTC	CASSNQAQERNGYTF
TRBJ2-5	NA	TRBV7-2	NA	TGTGCCAGCAGCTTTTACGGGACGGCCCAAGAGACCCAGTACTTC	CASSFYGTAQETQYF
TRBJ2-7	many	TRBV11-2	TRBD2	TGTGCCAGCAGCTTAGGGAGCGGGAGTGACGAGCAGTACTTC	CASSLGSGSDEQYF
TRBJ1-2	many	TRBV30	NA	TGTGCCTGGAGTGTAGACCAACAGGGCAGCTATGGCTACACCTTC	CAWSVDQQGSYGYTF
TRBJ2-2	NA	TRBV11-1	TRBD2	TGTGCCAGCAGCCGGACCAGTATCAGCGGGGGAACCGGGGAGCTGTTTTTT	CASSRTSISGGTGELFF
TRBJ1-1	NA	TRBV12-3/TRBV12-4	NA	TGTGCCAGCAGTTCAAACTCTGAAGCTTTCTTT	CASSSNSEAFF
TRBJ1-4	many	TRBV7-6	NA	TGTGCCAGCAGCTTAGGGGGGGTAACTAATGAAAAACTGTTTTTT	CASSLGGVTNEKLFF
TRBJ1-1	many	TRBV12-3/TRBV12-4	TRBD1	TGTGCCAGCAGTTGGACAGGGAACACTGAAGCTTTCTTT	CASSWTGNTEAFF
TRBJ1-2	NA	TRBV6-5	NA	TGTGCCAGCAGTTATGAGGCTAACTATGGCTACACCTTC	CASSYEANYGYTF
TRBJ2-3	few	TRBV3-1	TRBD1	TGTGCCAGCAGACCTACTAAGGGGGCCTCCCGGGGGCAGTATTTT	CASRPTKGASRGQYF
TRBJ1-5	many	TRBV12-3/TRBV12-4	NA	TGTGCCAGCAGTTTAGACGGAATGGCTGGCAATCAGCCCCAGCATTTT	CASSLDGMAGNQPQHF
TRBJ2-7	many	TRBV2	NA	TGTGCCAGCAGTATAGCGGAGACCTACGAGCAGTACTTC	CASSIAETYEQYF
TRBJ2-5	many	TRBV12-3/TRBV12-4	TRBD2	TGTGCCAGCAGTTCGGGGGGGAGATGGAAGGAGACCCAGTACTTC	CASSSGGRWKETQYF
TRBJ2-5	few	TRBV7-7	TRBD1	TGTGCTAGCACCAGACTCGGGACAGGGCAAGAGACCCAGTACTTC	CASTRLGTGQETQYF
TRBJ1-2	NA	TRBV27	TRBD1	TGTGCCAGCAGGTCCGCCCAGGGGGTAGGCCTCTATGGCTACACCTTC	CASRSAQGVGLYGYTF
TRBJ1-1	many	TRBV19	TRBD1	TGTGCCAGTAGTAATTGGACAGGGGGAGACACTGAAGCTTTCTTT	CASSNWTGGDTEAFF
TRBJ2-7	few	TRBV6-5	TRBD1	TGTGCCAGCAGTTACTATGCGGGACAGGGCTACGAGCAGTACTTC	CASSYYAGQGYEQYF
TRBJ1-6	few	TRBV7-2	NA	TGTGCCAGCAGTACCGACGGGAATTCACCCCTCCACTTT	CASSTDGNSPLHF
TRBJ2-7	once	TRBV4-2	NA	TGTGCCATCAGCCAAGGGGCCCGGGGGAACGAGCAGTACTTC	CAISQGARGNEQYF
TRBJ2-5	few	TRBV5-1	TRBD1	TGCGCCAGCAGCTCGGGGGACAGGAAAACAGAGACCCAGTACTTC	CASSSGDRKTETQYF
TRBJ2-4	many	TRBV4-1	NA	TGCGCCAGCAGCCCCCGGGAAGGGGATAACATTCAGTACTTC	CASSPREGDNIQYF
TRBJ2-5	many	TRBV20-1	NA	TGCAGTGCTAGTCCAGGGGGGCGTTTGAGAGAGACCCAGTACTTC	CSASPGGRLRETQYF
TRBJ2-7	NA	TRBV13	NA	TGTGCCAGCAGCCCGGTGATAGGGAGACACGAGCAGTACTTC	CASSPVIGRHEQYF
TRBJ1-3	NA	TRBV6-2/TRBV6-3	TRBD1	TGTGCCAGCAGTTACGACTGGACAGGGGGCGCGTGGGGAAACACCATATATTTT	CASSYDWTGGAWGNTIYF
TRBJ2-5	NA	TRBV6-2/TRBV6-3	NA	TGTGCCAGCAGAAACGGTGACGGGGGCCTGGAGACCCAGTACTTC	CASRNGDGGLETQYF
TRBJ2-7	many	TRBV5-5	TRBD1	TGTGCCAGCACCCGGACAGGGGAGTACGAGCAGTACTTC	CASTRTGEYEQYF
TRBJ2-2	NA	TRBV2	NA	TGTGCCAGCGGGGGACGATCCGCGAACACCGGGGAGCTGTTTTTT	CASGGRSANTGELFF
TRBJ2-5	once	TRBV5-1	NA	TGCGCCAGCAGCTTGGGAGTGCAATGGGAGACCCAGTACTTC	CASSLGVQWETQYF
TRBJ1-1	NA	TRBV15	TRBD1	TGTGCCACCAGTCCCCGGGACAGACTTTCTACAGTTCTGAACACTGAAGCTTTCTTT	CATSPRDRLSTVLNTEAFF
TRBJ1-5	many	TRBV20-1	TRBD1	TGCAGTGCTAGAGAACAGGGGGGTAGGAGTCAGCCCCAGCATTTT	CSAREQGGRSQPQHF
TRBJ2-7	few	TRBV6-1	NA	TGTGCCAGCAGTGAGGTCGGACTACCTTCCTACGAGCAGTACTTC	CASSEVGLPSYEQYF
TRBJ1-2	many	TRBV6-1	NA	TGTGCCAGCAGTGAAGCAGGAGGCGCAGGGAGAGGCTACACCTTC	CASSEAGGAGRGYTF
TRBJ1-1	many	TRBV30	NA	TGTGCCTGGGCAGGGCTCGCCACTGAAGCTTTCTTT	CAWAGLATEAFF
TRBJ2-5	many	TRBV7-2	TRBD1	TGTGCCAGCAGCGCGGACAGGTTGGAGACCCAGTACTTC	CASSADRLETQYF
TRBJ2-5	NA	TRBV7-2	TRBD2	TGTGCCAGCAGCCCCGGGACTAGCGGGGGCCCGGAGACCCAGTACTTC	CASSPGTSGGPETQYF
TRBJ1-1	NA	TRBV25-1	TRBD1	TGTGCCAGCAGTTCCCTGGACAGGGAAAGCACTGAAGCTTTCTTT	CASSSLDRESTEAFF
TRBJ1-2	NA	TRBV6-1	NA	TGTGCCAGCAGCGAGGTCAAGGGATACTATGGCTACACCTTC	CASSEVKGYYGYTF
TRBJ1-5	few	TRBV12-3/TRBV12-4	TRBD1	TGTGCCAGCAGCGGACAGGCTGATAGCAATCAGCCCCAGCATTTT	CASSGQADSNQPQHF
TRBJ2-7	NA	TRBV7-2	TRBD2	TGTGCCAGCAGCTTAGCAGGACTAGGCGCCGAGCAGTACTTC	CASSLAGLGAEQYF
TRBJ1-1	many	TRBV12-5	TRBD1	TGTGCTAGTGGTTTAGGACAGGGGTTGGGCACTGAAGCTTTCTTT	CASGLGQGLGTEAFF
TRBJ2-7	many	TRBV9	NA	TGTGCCAGCAGCGCGTCTCCGACCTACGAGCAGTACTTC	CASSASPTYEQYF
TRBJ1-1	many	TRBV6-1	NA	TGTGCCAGCAGCAATTTTGGCGGCGCTGAAGCTTTCTTT	CASSNFGGAEAFF